The source of this T cell receptor (beta chain) is a study of T cell repertoires in ileal Crohn's disease. On this clone itself: Its specificity is not known.

Assay used: immunoSEQ multiplex PCR; TCRdb lists only in-frame clones, some missing. The data hold about 5,300 clones, with nearly 80% observed a single time. As to time point: neoterminal ileum biopsy at postoperative endoscopy, about 6 months after surgery. Germline V gene data show CDR1 as SGHVS and CDR2 as FNYEAQ. The CDR3 length is 15 residues. The trim removed 5 bases at V and 1 base at J, leaving 7 bases unmatched. General study results and limits: Active smokers at surgery had more clonal expansions than non-smokers. Sorted CD8 T cells held more high-frequency clones than CD4.

Sequenced sample: ileal tissue. The chain links TRBV7-6 to TRBJ1-1, with 7 bases fitting TRBD1. This TCR came from an adult with Crohn's disease. CDR3 nucleotide sequence: TGTGCCAGCAGCCAACAGACAGGGAAGAACACTGAAGCTTTCTTT. Its protein product is CASSQQTGKNTEAFF.